The 3 T cell receptor beta chains reported below all come from one sample, sequenced in a study of T cells in Graves' hyperthyroidism and ophthalmopathy. Amplification targeted TCR beta CDR3 regions from RNA transcripts. TCR CDR3 regions were first amplified by RT-PCR with HTBI primers. Via MiXCR, TCRdb re-called the multiplex PCR reads, giving one row per CDR3 protein. This table has around 350,000 distinct CDR3 sequences, about 14% appearing once. Material for sequencing was blood. Every receptor here comes from a woman in her 30s with Graves' ophthalmopathy.

In its sample, this clonotype was seen many times. An end of the junction differs from the germline gene, which may be a read error. The chain joins TRBV28 to TRBJ1-2; D is unresolved. The CDR3 contains 15 residues. Germline V CDR1 and CDR2: MDHEN, SYDVKM. This CDR3 reads CASSPRFFPNDGYTF. The CDR3 DNA reads TGTGCCAGCAGTCCCCGGTTTTTCCCTAACGATGGCTACACCTTC.

There are a few counts of this clonotype. V gene TRBV6-1 combines with J gene TRBJ2-4; maybe TRBD2 (6 bases). The CDR3 is made up of 17 amino acids. CDR1 is MNHNS and CDR2 is SASEGT in the germline V gene. The ends were cut back, 5 bases at V and 0 bases at J, with 17 bases in the middle. For the CDR3, the DNA is TGTGCCAGCAGTCCCGTAGGAGGGTGGTCAGCCAAAAACATTCAGTACTTC. Its protein product is CASSPVGGWSAKNIQYF.

V and J are TRBV9 and TRBJ2-5; possibly TRBD2 for D (6 bases). The CDR3 runs to 17 residues. V lost 3 bases and J 5 bases, leaving 23 bases between the germline ends. Germline CDR1 is SGDLS and CDR2 is YYNGEE. The CDR3 sequence is CASSGGTRGSGVETQYF. CDR3 bases: TGTGCCAGCAGCGGCGGGACTCGAGGAAGCGGTGTCGAGACCCAGTACTTC.